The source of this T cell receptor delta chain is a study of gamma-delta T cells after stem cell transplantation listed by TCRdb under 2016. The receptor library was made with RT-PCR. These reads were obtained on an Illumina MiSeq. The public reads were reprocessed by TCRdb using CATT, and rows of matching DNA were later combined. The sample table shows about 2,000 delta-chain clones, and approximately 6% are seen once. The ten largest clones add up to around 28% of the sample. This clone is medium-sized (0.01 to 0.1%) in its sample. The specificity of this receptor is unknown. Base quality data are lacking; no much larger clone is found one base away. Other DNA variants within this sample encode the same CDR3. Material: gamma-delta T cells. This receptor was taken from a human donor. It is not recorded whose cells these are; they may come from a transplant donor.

The CDR3 sequence is CACDPVVRRVDKLIF. The bases read TGTGCCTGTGACCCGGTAGTTCGACGCGTCGATAAACTCATCTTT. The chain links TRDV2 with TRDJ1, with the D gene too uncertain to name. V is pared back by 3 bases and J by 4 bases, with 17 bases lying between the germline termini. The CDR3 runs 15 residues from the cysteine to the phenylalanine. Only the CDR3 portion is preserved as DNA: 45 bases, with reading frame beginning at the first base. In the germline V gene, CDR1 corresponds to GEAIGNYY and CDR2 to EKD.